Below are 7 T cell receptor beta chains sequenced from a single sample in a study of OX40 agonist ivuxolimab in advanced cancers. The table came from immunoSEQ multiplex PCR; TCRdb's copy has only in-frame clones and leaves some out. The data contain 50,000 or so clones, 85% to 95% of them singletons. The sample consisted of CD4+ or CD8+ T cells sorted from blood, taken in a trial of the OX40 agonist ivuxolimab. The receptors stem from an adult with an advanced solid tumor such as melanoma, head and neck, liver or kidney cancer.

The CDR3 nucleotides read TGTGCCAGCGCCGGGTCCACAGATACGCAGTATTTT. Its protein product is CASAGSTDTQYF. The chain joins TRBV6-6 to TRBJ2-3; D is undetermined. This CDR3 spans 12 amino acids. Germline values: CDR1 MNHNY, CDR2 SVGAGI (reference sequence). The germline V and J ends were trimmed by 8 bases and 2 bases, with 8 bases remaining between them.

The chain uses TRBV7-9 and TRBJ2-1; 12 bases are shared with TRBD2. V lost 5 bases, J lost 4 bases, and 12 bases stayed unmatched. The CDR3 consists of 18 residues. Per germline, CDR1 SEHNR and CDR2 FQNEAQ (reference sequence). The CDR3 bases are TGTGCCAGCAGCAGGACAGATGGACTAGCGGGAACATACAATGAGCAGTTCTTC. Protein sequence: CASSRTDGLAGTYNEQFF.

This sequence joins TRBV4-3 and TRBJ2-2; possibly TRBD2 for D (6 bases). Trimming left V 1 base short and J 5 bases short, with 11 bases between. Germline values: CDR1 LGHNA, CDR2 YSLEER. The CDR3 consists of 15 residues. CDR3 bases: TGCGCCAGCAGCCAAGGGGACTCGTTTACCGGGGAGCTGTTTTTT. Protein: CASSQGDSFTGELFF.

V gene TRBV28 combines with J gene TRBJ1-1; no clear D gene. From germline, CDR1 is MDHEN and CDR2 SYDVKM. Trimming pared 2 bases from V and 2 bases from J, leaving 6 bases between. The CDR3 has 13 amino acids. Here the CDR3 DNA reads TGTGCCAGCAGTTTAGCAGGAAACACTGAAGCTTTCTTT. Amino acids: CASSLAGNTEAFF.

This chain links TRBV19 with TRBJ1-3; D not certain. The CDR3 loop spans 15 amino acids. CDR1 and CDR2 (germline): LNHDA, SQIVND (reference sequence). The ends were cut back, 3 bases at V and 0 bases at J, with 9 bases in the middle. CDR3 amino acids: CASSMALNSGNTIYF. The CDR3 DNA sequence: TGTGCCAGTAGTATGGCACTTAACTCTGGAAACACCATATATTTT.

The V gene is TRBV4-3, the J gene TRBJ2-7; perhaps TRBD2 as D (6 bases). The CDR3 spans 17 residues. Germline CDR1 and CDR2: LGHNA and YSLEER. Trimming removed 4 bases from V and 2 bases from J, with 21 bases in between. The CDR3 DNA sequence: TGCGCCAGCAGCCTAGATTTCCTCAGCGGGTTGGCCTACGAGCAGTACTTC. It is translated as CASSLDFLSGLAYEQYF.

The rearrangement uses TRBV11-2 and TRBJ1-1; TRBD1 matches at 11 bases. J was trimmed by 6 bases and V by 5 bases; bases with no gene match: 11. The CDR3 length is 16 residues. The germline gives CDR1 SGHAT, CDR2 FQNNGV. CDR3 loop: CASSPGQGAYIAEAFF. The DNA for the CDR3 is TGTGCCAGCAGCCCAGGACAGGGGGCGTATATTGCTGAAGCTTTCTTT.